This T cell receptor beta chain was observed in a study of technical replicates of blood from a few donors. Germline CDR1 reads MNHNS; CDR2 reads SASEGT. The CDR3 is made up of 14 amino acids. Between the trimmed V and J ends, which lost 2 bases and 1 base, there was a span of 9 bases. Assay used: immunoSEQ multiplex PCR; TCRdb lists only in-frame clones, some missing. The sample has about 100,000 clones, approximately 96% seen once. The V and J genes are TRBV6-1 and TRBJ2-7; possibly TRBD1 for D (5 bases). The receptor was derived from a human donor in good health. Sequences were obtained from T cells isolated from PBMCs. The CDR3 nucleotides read TGTGCCAGCAGTGAACAGGGTGAGTCCTACGAGCAGTACTTC. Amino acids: CASSEQGESYEQYF.